This TCR beta chain was recovered during a study of OX40 agonist ivuxolimab in advanced cancers. Sequencing was performed with immunoSEQ multiplex PCR; in TCRdb, only in-frame clones are kept and a portion is missing. The profile covers about 57,000 clones, with over 80% appearing a single time and over 3% taken by the ten largest. Germline V gene lookup returns CDR1 LGHNA and CDR2 YNFKEQ. This CDR3 has 18 residues. J was trimmed by 3 bases and V by 0 bases; bases with no gene match: 8. The rearrangement uses TRBV4-2 and TRBJ2-1; the match to TRBD2 covers 10 bases. Sequencing was performed on CD4+ or CD8+ T cells sorted from blood, taken in a trial of the OX40 agonist ivuxolimab. The receptor's source is an adult with an advanced solid tumor such as melanoma, head and neck, liver or kidney cancer. CDR3 nucleotide sequence: TGTGCCAGCAGCCAAGATCCACGGACTAGCGGAGGCTACAATGAGCAGTTCTTC. This gives the protein CASSQDPRTSGGYNEQFF.